These 21 T cell receptor beta chains share one sample of origin, sequenced in a study of response to subunit inactivated influenza vaccine. TCRdb analysed the RT-PCR reads with MiXCR anew, one entry per CDR3 protein. In the table there are more than 700,000 distinct CDR3 sequences, about 20% of which are singletons. The sample in question was PBMCs from blood, obtained more than 4 days after vaccination. The receptors derive from a man aged 45-60 years who received an inactivated influenza vaccine.

This clonotype was counted a few times. The rearrangement links TRBV6-1 to TRBJ2-1; D ambiguous. The V end lost 2 bases, the J end lost 9 bases, and 14 bases lay between the germline ends. The CDR3 contains 14 residues. CDR1 and CDR2 (germline): MNHNS, SASEGT. CDR3 region: CASSEYDGFREQFF. The CDR3 nucleotides read TGTGCCAGCAGTGAATATGATGGATTTCGTGAGCAGTTCTTC.

This clonotype was seen a few times. V gene TRBV7-9 combines with J gene TRBJ1-3; the match to TRBD1 covers 7 bases. The CDR3 sequence is 16 residues long. The trim removed 5 bases at V and 0 bases at J, leaving 7 bases unmatched. The germline CDR1 and CDR2 sequences are SEHNR and FQNEAQ (reference sequence). In DNA form, the CDR3 reads TGTGCCAGCAGCGCGACAGGGCCGACCTCTGGAAACACCATATATTTT. Its protein product is CASSATGPTSGNTIYF.

The chain recombines TRBV7-9 with TRBJ2-1; 7 bases line up with TRBD1. Trimming took 5 bases from V and 6 from J; bases not matched to a gene: 7. Germline V gene data show CDR1 as SEHNR and CDR2 as FQNEAQ (reference sequence). The CDR3 has 14 amino acids. Written as DNA, the CDR3 is TGTGCCAGCAGCATCAGACAGGGCCCCAATGAGCAGTTCTTC. Translated: CASSIRQGPNEQFF.

The V gene is TRBV5-4, the J gene TRBJ1-6; D call uncertain. The germline V and J ends were trimmed by 5 bases and 3 bases, with 12 bases remaining between them. In germline, CDR1 is SGHNT, CDR2 YYREEE (reference sequence). This CDR3 is 15 amino acids long. CDR3 sequence (DNA): TGTGCCAGCAGTCCGGACCGACGCTATAATTCACCCCTCCACTTT. Translated, it gives CASSPDRRYNSPLHF.

The rearrangement links TRBV12-3 or TRBV12-4 to TRBJ2-1; 11 positions match TRBD1. The V and J ends lost 7 bases and 6 bases, in that order; junction bases with no gene match: 5. This CDR3 contains 14 residues. CDR3 DNA: TGTGCCAGCATCCGGACAGGGGGCCTCAATGAGCAGTTCTTC. This sequence encodes CASIRTGGLNEQFF.

The CDR3: CASSVFDSGELFF. The CDR3 bases are TGTGCCAGCAGCGTGTTTGACTCCGGGGAGCTGTTTTTT. This chain links TRBV9 with TRBJ2-2; D unclear. Germline CDR1 SGDLS, CDR2 YYNGEE. Trimming pared 2 bases from V and 6 bases from J, leaving 8 bases between. The CDR3 totals 13 residues.

A few counts support this clonotype. The chain carries TRBV15 and TRBJ2-1; 8 positions agree with TRBD2. The germline V gene has CDR1 LNHNV and CDR2 YYDKDF (reference sequence). This CDR3 spans 15 amino acids. J was trimmed by 2 bases and V by 4 bases; bases with no gene match: 4. In DNA, the CDR3 is TGTGCCACCAGCAATAGCGGGGCCGCCTACAATGAGCAGTTCTTC. It specifies CATSNSGAAYNEQFF.

The V call is TRBV5-1, the J call TRBJ1-5; TRBD1 agrees at 10 bases. The ends lost 4 bases at V and 6 bases at J; junction bases unmatched: 7. Looked up from germline, CDR1 is SGHRS and CDR2 is YFSETQ. The CDR3 is 15 residues long. This CDR3 is CASSPGQGEVQPQHF. The CDR3, as DNA: TGCGCCAGCAGCCCCGGACAGGGGGAAGTTCAGCCCCAGCATTTT. Supplemented by reference TRBV5-1 and TRBJ1-5, the full variable domain reads KAGVTQTPRYLIKTRGQQVTLSCSPISGHRSVSWYQQTPGQGLQFLFEYFSETQRNKGNFPGRFSGRQFSNSRSEMNVSTLELGDSALYLCASSPGQGEVQPQHFGDGTRLSIL.

The sample holds a few counts of this clonotype. J is TRBJ2-7 and V is TRBV12-3 or TRBV12-4; tentative D call: TRBD2 (5 bases). The CDR3 contains 14 residues. V dropped 2 bases and J dropped 0 bases, with 8 bases sitting between them. This chain's CDR3 is CASSLWSGSYEQYF. CDR3 DNA: TGTGCCAGCAGTTTATGGAGCGGCTCCTACGAGCAGTACTTC.

The chain has TRBV4-3 and TRBJ2-7; 8 nucleotides line up with TRBD2. This CDR3 has 13 residues. J was trimmed by 6 bases and V by 5 bases; bases with no gene match: 6. Per germline, CDR1 LGHNA and CDR2 YSLEER. The chain's CDR3 is CASSTREGSEQYF. In DNA, the CDR3 is TGCGCCAGCAGCACTCGGGAGGGATCCGAGCAGTACTTC.

This clonotype was seen more than once but under ten times. V and J are TRBV28 and TRBJ2-2; a possible D gene is TRBD2 (5 bases). Germline CDR1 reads MDHEN; CDR2 reads SYDVKM. The CDR3 contains 15 residues. The V and J ends lost 1 base and 7 bases respectively, with 13 bases between them. CDR3 in DNA: TGTGCCAGCAGTTTATTGGCTAGCTTGAACGGGGAGCTGTTTTTT. Protein: CASSLLASLNGELFF.

V and J are TRBV20-1 and TRBJ2-7, with 8 bases aligning to TRBD2. The V and J ends lost 0 bases and 3 bases, in that order; junction bases with no gene match: 7. This CDR3 is built from 15 residues. CDR1 and CDR2 from the germline V gene are DFQATT and SNEGSKA (reference sequence). The CDR3 loop reads CSARDFLSGNYEQYF. DNA of the CDR3: TGCAGTGCTAGAGATTTCCTTAGCGGGAACTACGAGCAGTACTTC.

The chain uses TRBV14 and TRBJ2-3; TRBD2 matches 8 bases. With 4 bases clipped from V and 4 bases from J, the junction kept 13 bases outside the gene matches. Germline V gene lookup returns CDR1 SGHDN and CDR2 FVKESK. The CDR3 is made up of 17 amino acids. CDR3 in amino acids: CASSLIGRAGSADTQYF. CDR3 in DNA: TGTGCCAGCAGCCTCATCGGGAGGGCCGGGTCGGCAGATACGCAGTATTTT.

V and J are TRBV7-2 and TRBJ2-1; 8 positions agree with TRBD2. Germline V gene data show CDR1 as SGHTA and CDR2 as FQGNSA. Germline trimming cut 4 bases from V and 7 bases from J; bases unmatched to any gene: 9. The CDR3 covers 15 residues. The CDR3 loop is CASSYERGSWNEQFF. CDR3 DNA sequence: TGTGCCAGCAGCTACGAGCGGGGGAGTTGGAATGAGCAGTTCTTC.

In this sample, this clonotype turned up a few times. The J gene is TRBJ2-1, the V gene TRBV13; D remains unclear. The CDR3 consists of 14 residues. Trimming left V 0 bases short and J 9 bases short, with 12 bases between. From germline, CDR1 is PRHDT and CDR2 FYEKMQ (reference sequence). The CDR3, as DNA: TGTGCCAGCAGCTTAGGGGGCCCGTATGTTGAGCAGTTCTTC. Translation: CASSLGGPYVEQFF. Filled out from reference TRBV13 and TRBJ2-1, the complete variable domain reads AAGVIQSPRHLIKEKRETATLKCYPIPRHDTVYWYQQGPGQDPQFLISFYEKMQSDKGSIPDRFSAQQFSDYHSELNMSSLELGDSALYFCASSLGGPYVEQFFGPGTRLTVL.

The sample holds many counts of this clonotype. The genes are TRBV25-1 and TRBJ1-1; D gene uncertain. Germline V gives CDR1 MGHDK, CDR2 SYGVNS. This CDR3 is 13 amino acids long. V was trimmed by 9 bases and J by 4 bases, leaving 15 bases between them. The CDR3 DNA reads as TGTGCCAGTAGTTTCCAGGCTCGCACTGAAGCTTTCTTT. This encodes CASSFQARTEAFF. Together with reference TRBV25-1 and TRBJ1-1, the CDR3 gives the full variable domain: EADIYQTPRYLVIGTGKKITLECSQTMGHDKMYWYQQDPGMELHLIHYSYGVNSTEKGDLSSESTVSRIRTEHFPLTLESARPSHTSQYLCASSFQARTEAFFGQGTRLTVV.

The chain links TRBV12-5 to TRBJ2-1; D ambiguous. This CDR3 is built from 12 residues. CDR1 and CDR2 (germline): LGHNT, FRNRAP. The V and J ends lost 4 bases and 4 bases respectively, with 5 bases between them. This CDR3 reads CASGSYYNEQFF. Here the CDR3 DNA reads TGTGCTAGTGGTTCCTATTACAATGAGCAGTTCTTC.

The genes are TRBV7-2 and TRBJ2-7; 9 positions agree with TRBD1. The CDR3 has 16 amino acids. CDR1 is SGHTA and CDR2 is FQGNSA in the germline V gene. With V trimmed by 2 bases and J by 2 bases, 7 bases remained unmatched. DNA for the CDR3: TGTGCCAGCAGCTTAAGGGGACGGGACAGGGCCTACGAGCAGTACTTC. Translating it yields CASSLRGRDRAYEQYF.

The chain employs TRBV15 and TRBJ2-1, with D possibly matching TRBD1 (6 bases). This CDR3 is built from 15 residues. Looked up from germline, CDR1 is LNHNV and CDR2 is YYDKDF (reference sequence). V lost 3 bases to trimming and J lost 5 bases, with 14 bases between them. CDR3 sequence reads: CATSRAGTTDNEQFF. The CDR3 DNA follows: TGTGCCACCAGCAGGGCCGGGACAACCGACAATGAGCAGTTCTTC.

The genes are TRBV3-1 and TRBJ1-4; maybe TRBD1 (5 bases). The CDR3 runs 13 residues. Trimming took off 5 bases at V and 7 bases at J, with 11 bases between the two ends. Germline V lookup: CDR1 LGHDT, CDR2 YNNKEL (reference sequence). The CDR3 sequence: CASSYQGVEKLFF. Written as DNA, the CDR3 is TGTGCCAGCAGCTACCAGGGTGTTGAAAAACTGTTTTTT.

This clonotype was observed a few times. The genes are TRBV4-3 and TRBJ2-1; 9 nucleotides match TRBD2. From germline, CDR1 is LGHNA and CDR2 YSLEER. The V segment lost 0 bases and the J segment 9 bases; nucleotides outside the gene matches: 6. The CDR3 is 15 residues long. This CDR3 reads CASSQEPGLAGEQFF. CDR3 in DNA: TGCGCCAGCAGCCAAGAACCGGGACTAGCCGGTGAGCAGTTCTTC.